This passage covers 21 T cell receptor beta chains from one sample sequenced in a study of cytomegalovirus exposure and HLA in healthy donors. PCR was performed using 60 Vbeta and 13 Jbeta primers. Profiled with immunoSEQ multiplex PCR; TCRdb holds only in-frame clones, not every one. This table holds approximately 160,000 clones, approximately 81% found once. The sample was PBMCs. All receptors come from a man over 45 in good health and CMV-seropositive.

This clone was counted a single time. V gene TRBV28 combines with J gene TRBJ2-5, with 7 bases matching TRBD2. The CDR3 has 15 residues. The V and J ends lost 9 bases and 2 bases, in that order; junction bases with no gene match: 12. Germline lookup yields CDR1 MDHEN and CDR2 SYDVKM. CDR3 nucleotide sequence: TGTGCCAGTCTCCCCCGGGGAGCGGGGCAAGAGACCCAGTACTTC. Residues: CASLPRGAGQETQYF.

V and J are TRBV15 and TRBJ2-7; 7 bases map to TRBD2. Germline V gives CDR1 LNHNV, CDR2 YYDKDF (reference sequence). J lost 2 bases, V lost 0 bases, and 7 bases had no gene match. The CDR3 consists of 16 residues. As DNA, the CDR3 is TGTGCCACCAGCAGAGATCTGGGCGGGAGAGCCTACGAGCAGTACTTC. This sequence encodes CATSRDLGGRAYEQYF. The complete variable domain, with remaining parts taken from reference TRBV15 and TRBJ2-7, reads DAMVIQNPRYQVTQFGKPVTLSCSQTLNHNVMYWYQQKSSQAPKLLFHYYDKDFNNEADTPDNFQSRRPNTSFCFLDIRSPGLGDTAMYLCATSRDLGGRAYEQYFGPGTRLTVT.

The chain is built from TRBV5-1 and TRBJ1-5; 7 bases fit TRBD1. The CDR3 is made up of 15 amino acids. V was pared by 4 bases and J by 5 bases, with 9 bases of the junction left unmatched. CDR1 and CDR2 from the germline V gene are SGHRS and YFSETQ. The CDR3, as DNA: TGCGCCAGCAGCCCCGTGGGGACAGTAGATCAGCCCCAGCATTTT. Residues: CASSPVGTVDQPQHF.

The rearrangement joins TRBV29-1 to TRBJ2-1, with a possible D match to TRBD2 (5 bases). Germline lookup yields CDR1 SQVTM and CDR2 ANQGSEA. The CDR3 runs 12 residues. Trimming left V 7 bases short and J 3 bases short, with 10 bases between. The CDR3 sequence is CSANRDYNEQFF. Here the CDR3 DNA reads TGCAGCGCCAACCGGGACTACAATGAGCAGTTCTTC.

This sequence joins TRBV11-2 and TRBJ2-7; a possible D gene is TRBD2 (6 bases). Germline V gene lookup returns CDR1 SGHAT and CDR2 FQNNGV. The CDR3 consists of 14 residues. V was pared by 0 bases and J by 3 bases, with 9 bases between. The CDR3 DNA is TGTGCCAGCAGCTTAGACGGGGGAGTCTACGAGCAGTACTTC. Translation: CASSLDGGVYEQYF.

CDR3 bases: TGTGCCAGCAGCGTAGACGACGGGATTGGGGACACTGAAGCTTTCTTT. Its protein product is CASSVDDGIGDTEAFF. The rearrangement joins TRBV9 to TRBJ1-1, with D unresolved. This CDR3 spans 16 amino acids. Between the trimmed V and J ends, which lost 0 bases and 3 bases, there was a span of 15 bases. CDR1 is SGDLS, CDR2 YYNGEE, per germline.

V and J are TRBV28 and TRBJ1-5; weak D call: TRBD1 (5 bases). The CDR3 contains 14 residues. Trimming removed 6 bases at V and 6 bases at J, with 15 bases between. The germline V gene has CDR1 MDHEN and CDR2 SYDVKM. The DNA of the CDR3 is TGTGCCAGCAGCTCCGCCTCAGGGCTTCAGCCCCAGCATTTT. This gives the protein CASSSASGLQPQHF.

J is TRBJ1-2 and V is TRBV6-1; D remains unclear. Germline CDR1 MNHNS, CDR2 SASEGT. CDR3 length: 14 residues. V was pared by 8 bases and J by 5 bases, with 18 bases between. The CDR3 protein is CASSPEAFQYGYTF. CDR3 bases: TGTGCCAGCTCCCCAGAGGCTTTTCAGTATGGCTACACCTTC.

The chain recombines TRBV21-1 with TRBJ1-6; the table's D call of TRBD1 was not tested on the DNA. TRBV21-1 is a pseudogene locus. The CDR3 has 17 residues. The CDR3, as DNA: TGTGCCAGCAGCAAAGTACGGCAGGGACATCGGGATTCACCCCTCCACTTT. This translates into CASSKVRQGHRDSPLHF.

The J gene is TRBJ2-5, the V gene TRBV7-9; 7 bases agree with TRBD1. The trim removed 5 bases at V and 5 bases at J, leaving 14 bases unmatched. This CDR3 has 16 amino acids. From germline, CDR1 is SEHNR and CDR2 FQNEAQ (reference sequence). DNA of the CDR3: TGTGCCAGCAGCCTAATAGGGACAGAACTAAGGGAGACCCAGTACTTC. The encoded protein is CASSLIGTELRETQYF.

The CDR3 coding sequence is TGCGCCAGCAGCACGACAGGGGGTGATCAGCCCCAGCATTTT. The encoded protein is CASSTTGGDQPQHF. The chain is built from TRBV5-1 and TRBJ1-5, with 9 positions matching TRBD1. Germline assignment: CDR1 SGHRS and CDR2 YFSETQ. V lost 4 bases to trimming and J lost 5 bases; unmatched junction nucleotides: 4. This CDR3 has 14 amino acids.

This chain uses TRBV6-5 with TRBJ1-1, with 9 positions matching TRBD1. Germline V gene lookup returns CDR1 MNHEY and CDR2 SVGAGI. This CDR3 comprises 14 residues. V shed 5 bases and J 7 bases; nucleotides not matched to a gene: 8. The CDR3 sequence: CASSKGQGRNEAFF. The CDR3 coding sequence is TGTGCCAGCAGTAAGGGACAGGGCAGGAATGAAGCTTTCTTT.

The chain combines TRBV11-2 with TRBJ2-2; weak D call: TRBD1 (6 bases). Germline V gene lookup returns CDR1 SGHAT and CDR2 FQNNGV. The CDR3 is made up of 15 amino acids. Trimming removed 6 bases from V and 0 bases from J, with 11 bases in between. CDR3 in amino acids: CASRGAVSNTGELFF. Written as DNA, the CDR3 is TGTGCCAGCAGGGGGGCGGTTTCGAACACCGGGGAGCTGTTTTTT.

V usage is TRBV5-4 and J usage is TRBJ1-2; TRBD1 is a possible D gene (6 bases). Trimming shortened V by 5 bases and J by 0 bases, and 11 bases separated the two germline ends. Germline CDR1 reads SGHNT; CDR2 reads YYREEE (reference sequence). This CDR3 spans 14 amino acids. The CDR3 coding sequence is TGTGCCAGCAGGCTCAACAGGGCTAACTATGGCTACACCTTC. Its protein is CASRLNRANYGYTF.

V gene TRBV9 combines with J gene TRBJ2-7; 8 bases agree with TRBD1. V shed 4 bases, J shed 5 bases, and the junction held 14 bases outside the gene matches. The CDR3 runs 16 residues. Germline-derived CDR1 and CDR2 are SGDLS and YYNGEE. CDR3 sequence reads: CASSPQGQGRGDEQYF. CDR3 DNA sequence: TGTGCCAGCAGCCCCCAAGGACAGGGACGAGGAGACGAGCAGTACTTC.

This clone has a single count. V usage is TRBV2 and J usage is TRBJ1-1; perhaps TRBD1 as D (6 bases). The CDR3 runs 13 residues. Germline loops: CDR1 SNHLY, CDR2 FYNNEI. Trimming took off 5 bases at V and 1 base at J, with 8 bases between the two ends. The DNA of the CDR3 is TGTGCCAGCAGTTTAGGGGGGAACACTGAAGCTTTCTTT. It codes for CASSLGGNTEAFF.

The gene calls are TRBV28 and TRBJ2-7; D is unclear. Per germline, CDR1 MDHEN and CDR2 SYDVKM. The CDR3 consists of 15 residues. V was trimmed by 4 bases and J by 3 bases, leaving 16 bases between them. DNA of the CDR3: TGTGCCAGCAGTTCTCCAAGCCTGGTCATCTACGAGCAGTACTTC. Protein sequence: CASSSPSLVIYEQYF.

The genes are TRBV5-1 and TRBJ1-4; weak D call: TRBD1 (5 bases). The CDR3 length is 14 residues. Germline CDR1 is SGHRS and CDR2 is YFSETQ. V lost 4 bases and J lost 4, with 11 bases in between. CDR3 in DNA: TGCGCCAGCAGCATAGGGGCCGATAATGAAAAACTGTTTTTT. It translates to CASSIGADNEKLFF.

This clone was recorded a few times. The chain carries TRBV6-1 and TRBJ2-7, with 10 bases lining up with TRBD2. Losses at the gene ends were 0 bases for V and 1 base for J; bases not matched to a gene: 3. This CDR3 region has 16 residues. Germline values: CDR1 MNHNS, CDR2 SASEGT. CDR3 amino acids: CASSEAGSGRSYEQYF. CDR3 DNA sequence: TGTGCCAGCAGTGAAGCGGGTAGCGGGAGGTCCTACGAGCAGTACTTC.

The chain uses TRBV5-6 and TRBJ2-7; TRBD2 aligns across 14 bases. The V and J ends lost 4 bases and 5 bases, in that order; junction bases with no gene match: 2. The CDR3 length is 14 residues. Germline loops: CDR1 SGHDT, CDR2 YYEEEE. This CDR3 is CASSPGLAGDEQYF. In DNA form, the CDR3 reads TGTGCCAGCAGCCCGGGACTAGCGGGAGACGAGCAGTACTTC.

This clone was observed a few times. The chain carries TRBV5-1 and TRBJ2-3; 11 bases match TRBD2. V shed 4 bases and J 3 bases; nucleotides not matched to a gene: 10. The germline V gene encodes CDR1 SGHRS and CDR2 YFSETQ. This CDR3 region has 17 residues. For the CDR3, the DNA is TGCGCCAGCAGCGCTGGACTAGCGGGCCTAAAAACAGATACGCAGTATTTT. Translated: CASSAGLAGLKTDTQYF.